These 17 T cell receptor beta chains came from one sample sequenced in a study of identical twins. TCRdb reprocessed the 5' RACE reads with MiXCR, giving one entry per CDR3 protein. This table holds just over 450,000 distinct CDR3 sequences, 12% to 15% found once. This sample also appeared in a second study, on yellow fever vaccine responses in identical twins.

Sequences were obtained from CD4+ T cells sorted from blood. These receptors were taken from a woman between 18 and 30 years old in good health.

The chain links TRBV4-3 to TRBJ2-3; 8 positions agree with TRBD2. The germline V gene has CDR1 LGHNA and CDR2 YSLEER. V lost 4 bases, J lost 6 bases, and 6 bases stayed unmatched. This CDR3 has 14 amino acids. The CDR3 loop is CASSRGTSRDTQYF. For the CDR3, the DNA is TGCGCCAGCAGCCGGGGGACTAGTAGGGATACGCAGTATTTT.

The chain couples TRBV20-1 to TRBJ2-5; D unclear. V was shortened by 0 bases and J by 4 bases, with 6 bases between the two germline ends. The CDR3 is made up of 12 amino acids. Germline V gives CDR1 DFQATT, CDR2 SNEGSKA (reference sequence). The CDR3 DNA is TGCAGTGCTAGAGATATGGGAGAGACCCAGTACTTC. This codes for CSARDMGETQYF.

In its sample, this clonotype was seen a few times. This chain joins TRBV28 and TRBJ2-2; the match to TRBD2 covers 11 bases. The CDR3 has 15 amino acids. V gave up 7 bases and J gave up 5 bases; unmatched junction bases: 6. Germline V lookup: CDR1 MDHEN, CDR2 SYDVKM. The CDR3 loop reads CASTLAGGPTGELFF. The CDR3 bases are TGTGCCAGCACCTTAGCGGGAGGGCCTACCGGGGAGCTGTTTTTT.

This clonotype occurred many times. The rearrangement uses TRBV10-2 and TRBJ2-6, with a tentative D call TRBD2 (6 bases). The ends were cut back, 5 bases at V and 2 bases at J, with 25 bases in the middle. Germline CDR1 and CDR2: WSHSY and SAAADI. The CDR3 spans 20 residues. CDR3 sequence reads: CASSRYGSGSGETGANVLTF. CDR3 coding DNA: TGCGCCAGCAGTAGGTACGGATCTGGCTCGGGGGAAACTGGGGCCAACGTCCTGACTTTC.

This clonotype was seen ten or more times. The chain joins TRBV5-4 to TRBJ2-5; TRBD2 agrees at 10 bases. CDR1 is SGHNT, CDR2 YYREEE, per germline (reference sequence). This CDR3 has 15 residues. The junction had 1 base not matched to a gene; V was cut back by 1 base and J by 1 base. CDR3: CASSLRTSGQETQYF. In DNA form, the CDR3 reads TGTGCCAGCAGCTTGAGGACTAGCGGCCAAGAGACCCAGTACTTC.

This clonotype was seen only a few times. The CDR3 spells CASSDFSSYEQYF. DNA for the CDR3: TGTGCCAGCAGTGATTTCTCGTCTTACGAGCAGTACTTC. The J gene is TRBJ2-7, the V gene TRBV25-1; D gene uncertain. The germline V gene encodes CDR1 MGHDK and CDR2 SYGVNS. V was clipped by 3 bases and J by 4 bases, with 10 bases between them. This CDR3 comprises 13 residues.

This CDR3 reads CASRPQVRGLDEQYF. CDR3 DNA sequence: TGCGCCAGCAGACCTCAGGTTAGAGGTTTGGACGAGCAGTACTTC. The rearrangement links TRBV5-1 to TRBJ2-7; D is ambiguous. The CDR3 is 15 amino acids. Trimming took off 5 bases at V and 5 bases at J, with 20 bases between the two ends. Germline V gene sequence: CDR1 SGHRS, CDR2 YFSETQ.

V usage is TRBV2 and J usage is TRBJ2-7; D could derive from TRBD1 or TRBD2 (5 bases each). This CDR3 has 16 amino acids. Trimming removed 0 bases at V and 5 bases at J, with 17 bases between. CDR1 and CDR2 (germline): SNHLY, FYNNEI. CDR3 nucleotides: TGTGCCAGCAGTGAAGCAAGGGGCCTACCGGGGAACGAGCAGTACTTC. This gives the protein CASSEARGLPGNEQYF.

This clonotype turned up a few times. The chain uses TRBV11-2 and TRBJ2-7; D is ambiguous. Germline CDR1 and CDR2: SGHAT and FQNNGV. The CDR3 extends over 12 amino acids. V was pared by 0 bases and J by 7 bases, with 7 bases between. CDR3 loop: CASSLDVGEQYF. CDR3 DNA sequence: TGTGCCAGCAGCTTAGATGTTGGGGAGCAGTACTTC.

The V and J genes are TRBV3-1 and TRBJ2-6; 8 bases map to TRBD2. V dropped 7 bases and J dropped 1; count of bases not matched to a gene: 24. The CDR3 consists of 22 residues. Germline loops: CDR1 LGHDT, CDR2 YNNKEL (reference sequence). DNA for the CDR3: TGTGCCAGCATCACCCCCGGGAGGGAGTTAGGGATGGAGGCTTCTGGGGCCAACGTCCTGACTTTC. This sequence encodes CASITPGRELGMEASGANVLTF.

This clonotype was observed a few times. V usage is TRBV14 and J usage is TRBJ2-7; D unresolved. The germline V gene encodes CDR1 SGHDN and CDR2 FVKESK. The CDR3 totals 15 residues. V lost 1 base and J 3 bases, leaving 13 bases between the germline ends. CDR3 bases: TGTGCCAGCAGCCAAGTTGAGGACGGATTCTACGAGCAGTACTTC. It translates to CASSQVEDGFYEQYF.

The V gene is TRBV20-1, the J gene TRBJ2-1, with D hard to call. V lost 4 bases and J lost 10, with 8 bases in between. Per germline, CDR1 DFQATT and CDR2 SNEGSKA (reference sequence). The CDR3 contains 10 residues. CDR3: CSAILKEQFF. DNA for the CDR3: TGCAGTGCTATCCTCAAGGAGCAGTTCTTC.

V and J are TRBV4-2 and TRBJ2-7, with 14 bases matching TRBD2. J lost 2 bases, V lost 3 bases, and 12 bases had no gene match. CDR1 and CDR2 from the germline V gene are LGHNA and YNFKEQ. This CDR3 is 19 amino acids long. The CDR3 region is CASSHVPGLAGELPYEQYF. The CDR3 bases are TGTGCCAGCAGCCACGTCCCGGGACTAGCGGGAGAGTTGCCCTACGAGCAGTACTTC.

In nucleotides, the CDR3 is TGTGCCATCAGTTACTCCCAAGAGACCCAGTACTTC. Protein sequence: CAISYSQETQYF. The gene calls are TRBV10-3 and TRBJ2-5; D unresolved. Trimming shortened V by 5 bases and J by 1 base, and 5 bases separated the two germline ends. CDR3 length: 12 residues. CDR1 and CDR2 from the germline V gene are ENHRY and SYGVKD.

On this clonotype: This may be a read error: a much more frequent sequence differs by one nucleotide. The chain joins TRBV15 to TRBJ2-4, with 9 bases identical to TRBD2. The CDR3 has 17 amino acids. Germline V gives CDR1 LNHNV, CDR2 YYDKDF (reference sequence). V dropped 1 base and J dropped 4; count of bases not matched to a gene: 8. CDR3 residues: CATSRGGASGTKNIQYF. The CDR3 coding sequence is TGTGCCACCAGCAGAGGGGGGGCTAGCGGGACTAAAAACATTCAGTACTTC.

This clonotype was detected only a few times. The gene calls are TRBV10-3 and TRBJ2-1; weak D call: TRBD1 (5 bases). The V gene lost 8 bases and the J gene lost 7 bases, with 18 bases spanning the gap. CDR3 length: 14 residues. CDR1 and CDR2 from the germline V gene are ENHRY and SYGVKD. CDR3 sequence: CAIGRDRGRNEQFF. In nucleotides, the CDR3 is TGTGCCATCGGTAGGGATAGGGGCAGGAATGAGCAGTTCTTC.

This rearrangement joins TRBV27 to TRBJ2-7; 12 nucleotides agree with TRBD2. Germline CDR1 MNHEY, CDR2 SMNVEV (reference sequence). This CDR3 contains 14 residues. V was pared by 6 bases and J by 4 bases, with 4 bases of the junction left unmatched. CDR3 in DNA: TGTGCCAGCAGCATCGGGACTAGCGGGTACGAGCAGTACTTC. Encoded protein: CASSIGTSGYEQYF.